These 9 T cell receptor beta chains originate from one sample sequenced in a study of beta chain features in type 1 diabetes. The isolated RNA, all of it, was reverse transcribed, so expressed TCRB transcripts were what got sequenced. Sequencing was performed with immunoSEQ multiplex PCR; in TCRdb, only in-frame clones are kept and a portion is missing. The sample lists about 150,000 clones, approximately 8.1% occurring once. Sequenced material: central memory CD4+ T cells from blood. Receptors originate from a man aged 18 to 30 in good health.

This clone has at least ten counts. The V and J genes are TRBV2 and TRBJ1-5; D perhaps matches TRBD1 (5 bases). CDR3 length equals 13 residues. Germline V gene data show CDR1 as SNHLY and CDR2 as FYNNEI. Trimming stripped 4 bases from V and 6 bases from J, with 10 bases between. CDR3 in amino acids: CASSAGYRQPQHF. The DNA of the CDR3 is TGTGCCAGCAGTGCAGGGTATCGTCAGCCCCAGCATTTT. Using reference TRBV2 and TRBJ1-5 for the parts outside the CDR3, the full variable domain is EPEVTQTPSHQVTQMGQEVILRCVPISNHLYFYWYRQILGQKVEFLVSFYNNEISEKSEIFDDQFSVERPDGSNFTLKIRSTKLEDSAMYFCASSAGYRQPQHFGDGTRLSIL.

With respect to this clone: In the same sample, other DNA sequences code for this CDR3. The chain joins TRBV5-4 to TRBJ2-3, with 9 bases lining up with TRBD1. The CDR3 runs 14 residues. V lost 2 bases, J lost 2 bases, and 0 bases stayed unmatched. Per the germline V gene, CDR1 is SGHNT and CDR2 is YYREEE (reference sequence). The CDR3 region is CASSLQGATDTQYF. The DNA of the CDR3 is TGTGCCAGCAGCTTACAGGGGGCCACAGATACGCAGTATTTT.

This clone was seen repeatedly, ten times or more. The rearrangement links TRBV29-1 to TRBJ2-2; TRBD1 matches at 7 bases. The CDR3 length is 13 residues. Germline CDR1 SQVTM, CDR2 ANQGSEA. Unmatched junction bases numbered 9, after V lost 7 bases and J lost 7 bases. DNA of the CDR3: TGCAGCGCCGACAGGGCCGGGGACGGGGAGCTGTTTTTT. Protein: CSADRAGDGELFF.

In this sample, this clone turned up a few times. V gene TRBV12-5 combines with J gene TRBJ2-3; TRBD1 matches 7 bases. Germline CDR1 LGHNT, CDR2 FRNRAP. V was pared by 5 bases and J by 6 bases, with 11 bases of the junction left unmatched. This CDR3 has 15 amino acids. Written as DNA, the CDR3 is TGTGCTAGTGGTAACGGGGACAGATCCTGGGATACGCAGTATTTT. Its protein is CASGNGDRSWDTQYF.

There are a few counts of this clone. CDR3: CASSPTGGSTDTQYF. Written as DNA, the CDR3 is TGTGCCAGCAGCCCCACAGGGGGCAGTACAGATACGCAGTATTTT. The genes are TRBV5-6 and TRBJ2-3; 9 bases agree with TRBD1. CDR3 length: 15 residues. Germline V gene sequence: CDR1 SGHDT, CDR2 YYEEEE. V lost 4 bases, J lost 3 bases, and 6 bases stayed unmatched.

This clone was found many times. This sequence joins TRBV14 and TRBJ1-4; 9 bases agree with TRBD1. This CDR3 region has 15 residues. V was clipped by 3 bases and J by 7 bases; unmatched bases: 6. Per germline, CDR1 SGHDN and CDR2 FVKESK. CDR3 protein: CASSQMGQGREKLFF. In DNA form, the CDR3 reads TGTGCCAGCAGCCAGATGGGACAGGGCCGTGAAAAACTGTTTTTT.

This clone came up a few times. The V call is TRBV15, the J call TRBJ1-2; maybe TRBD1 (6 bases). CDR1 and CDR2 (germline): LNHNV, YYDKDF (reference sequence). V was cut by 0 bases and J by 8 bases, with 10 bases left in between. The CDR3 extends over 13 amino acids. CDR3 in amino acids: CATSRDPGGGYTF. Here the CDR3 DNA reads TGTGCCACCAGCAGAGATCCTGGGGGCGGCTACACCTTC.

This clone was detected only a few times. J is TRBJ2-2 and V is TRBV7-9, with D possibly matching TRBD1 (5 bases). V lost 6 bases, J lost 3 bases, and 11 bases lay in between. The V gene's germline CDR1 is SEHNR and CDR2 FQNEAQ (reference sequence). The CDR3 spans 14 residues. The CDR3 sequence is CASSQDIYTGELFF. The CDR3 coding sequence is TGTGCCAGCAGTCAGGACATTTACACCGGGGAGCTGTTTTTT. The full variable domain, its missing parts supplied by reference TRBV7-9 and TRBJ2-2, is DTGVSQNPRHKITKRGQNVTFRCDPISEHNRLYWYRQTLGQGPEFLTYFQNEAQLEKSRLLSDRFSAERPKGSFSTLEIQRTEQGDSAMYLCASSQDIYTGELFFGEGSRLTVL.

The J gene is TRBJ2-7, the V gene TRBV27, with D possibly being TRBD1 (5 bases). Looked up from germline, CDR1 is MNHEY and CDR2 is SMNVEV (reference sequence). This CDR3 contains 15 residues. V was clipped by 6 bases and J by 3 bases, with 18 bases between them. For the CDR3, the DNA is TGTGCCAGCAGGACGTTGGACACTAAGTTCTACGAGCAGTACTTC. Protein sequence: CASRTLDTKFYEQYF.